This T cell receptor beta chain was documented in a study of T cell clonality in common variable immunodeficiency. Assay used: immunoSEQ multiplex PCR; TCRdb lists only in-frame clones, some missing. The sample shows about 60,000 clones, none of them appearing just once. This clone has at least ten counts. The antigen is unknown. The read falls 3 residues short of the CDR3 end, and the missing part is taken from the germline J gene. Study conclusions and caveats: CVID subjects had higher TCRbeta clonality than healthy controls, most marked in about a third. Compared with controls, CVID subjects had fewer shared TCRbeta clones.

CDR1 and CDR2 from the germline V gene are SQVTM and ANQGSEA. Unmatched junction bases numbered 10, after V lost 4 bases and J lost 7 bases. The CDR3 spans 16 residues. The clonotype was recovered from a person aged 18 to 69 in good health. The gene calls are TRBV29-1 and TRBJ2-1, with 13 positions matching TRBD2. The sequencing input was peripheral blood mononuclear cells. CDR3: CSVVYTSGRAWNEQFF. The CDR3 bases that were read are TGCAGCGTTGTTTACACTAGCGGGAGGGCCTGGAATGAG.